The sequence of this T cell receptor (beta chain) was determined in a study of blood T cell repertoires in COVID-19. Study-level information: Material from acute and convalescent COVID-19 was sourced from the United States, Italy and Spain.

Enrolled through a virtual design, the participants were between roughly 18 and 89 years of age and came from fewer than 30 US areas. A COVID-19 case was met by exposed participants within 2 weeks before study entry. In the source study's methods: From reference gene primer amplification, estimates of nucleated cell counts were derived. Assay used: immunoSEQ multiplex PCR; TCRdb lists only in-frame clones, some missing. That table furnishes V, J and clone size, whereas the DNA furnished D and trimming. The data hold around 200,000 clones, with approximately 86% observed a single time. Trimming took 0 bases from V and 4 from J, leaving 10 bases between them. The CDR3 contains 15 residues. The germline V gene encodes CDR1 LNHNV and CDR2 YYDKDF (reference sequence).

This sequence joins TRBV15 and TRBJ1-3; a possible D gene is TRBD1 (5 bases). The TCR comes from a woman aged 30 to 39 who had been exposed to COVID-19. Sample: PBMCs or T cells enriched from blood (not recorded which). CDR3 bases: TGTGCCACCAGCAGAGATCGTCCAGGGGGAAACACCATATATTTT. Protein product: CATSRDRPGGNTIYF.